One sample yielded the 2 T cell receptor beta chains listed below, sequenced in a study of molecular identifiers for immune sequencing clone quantification (dated by TCRdb to between 2018 and 2020). The method behind the library was PCR. Sequenced using an Illumina HiSeq 4000. TCRdb redid the processing of the public reads, applying fastp at Q25 and MiXCR, and retained in-frame beta chains. Each CDR3 protein appears once, grouped with its most common genes and DNA. A total of roughly 320,000 distinct CDR3 sequences appear in this sample, about 22% of them only once. The biggest ten clones account for 0.7% to 0.9% of the sample. Sequencing was done on a sample of naive CD8+ T cells from blood, with Jurkat cell RNA spiked in. Interpreted using the paper, the cell subset or site label stands for: FACS-sorted CD8+CD4-CCR7+CD45RA+ naive T cells. The receptors were sampled from a human donor in good health. Some libraries in this study had Jurkat cell RNA spiked in.

A word on this clonotype: At one end the junction does not follow the germline gene, possibly because of a read error. This chain joins TRBV5-1 and TRBJ2-6, with a possible D match to TRBD1 (5 bases). Germline CDR1 reads SGHRS; CDR2 reads YFSETQ. This CDR3 comprises 18 residues. This CDR3 is CASSEDTPGVYGANVLIF. CDR3 sequence (DNA): TGCGCCAGCAGCGAGGACACCCCAGGCGTCTATGGGGCCAACGTCCTGATTTTC.

As to this clonotype: A much larger clonotype is one base distant, so this may be a read error. The chain combines TRBV18 with TRBJ2-3; 9 bases fit TRBD1. The length of the CDR3 is 15 residues. Germline V CDR1 and CDR2: KGHSH, LQKENI. The CDR3 bases are TGTGCCGGCTCATCTACAGGGGGCGCGGGAGATACGCAGTATTTT. Translation: CAGSSTGGAGDTQYF.